The entry below describes one T cell receptor (beta chain). Its target antigen remains unknown. No qualities accompany the bases; no much larger clone lies one base away. The immunoSEQ Assay was used to sequence TCRbeta CDR3 regions. After extraction, genomic DNA underwent amplification by bias-controlled multiplex PCR, followed by high-throughput sequencing. The published analysis was carried out like this. To quantify the absolute abundance of every unique TCRbeta CDR3 region, sequences were collapsed and filtered. T cell fraction was estimated by normalizing TCRbeta template counts to usable DNA, with usable DNA measured through amplification of reference genes found in all nucleated cells. Repertoire TCRs were annotated as SARS-CoV-2-specific when V gene, CDR3 amino acid sequence and J gene were exactly matched to a known reactive TCR set. MIRA supplied the reference SARS-CoV-2 TCR set, which was filtered for enrichment in COVID-19-positive ImmuneCODE repertoires so that public or cross-reactive TCRs were removed. Using the MIRA antigens, annotated TCRs were further analysed by specific ORF or by position within an ORF. Breadth was defined as annotated unique rearrangements over total unique productive rearrangements; depth was the summed frequency of those rearrangements. Group comparisons of TCR breadth used two-sided Wilcoxon rank-sum tests. The immuneACCESS repertoire file appears here via TCRdb, limited to in-frame rearrangements. These files lack a portion of the clones; in checked studies, under half of the deficit traces to unresolved V genes, and the cause of the others is not known. That table furnishes V, J and clone size, whereas the DNA furnished D and trimming. A total of about 500,000 clones appear in this sample, 80% to 90% of them only once. About 1.5% of the sample goes to the ten largest clones.

These data belong to a study of Ad26.COV2.S vaccination and SARS-CoV-2 variants (dated by TCRdb to the early 2020s). For context, the study as a whole: Vaccine-arm donors were drawn from COV1001, a multicentre, randomized, double-blind, placebo-controlled phase I-IIa trial of Ad26.COV2.S in healthy adults. Ad26.COV2.S was given intramuscularly at 5x10^10 or 1x10^11 viral particles, as a single shot or as two shots 56 days apart. TCRbeta repertoire sequencing served as the tool for gauging how specific and how broad the SARS-CoV-2-reactive T cell receptors were following Ad26.COV2.S vaccination. A total of 32 samples were included in the TCR-sequenced set, comprising roughly 19 Ad26.COV2.S vaccine recipients, 5 placebo recipients and 8 SARS-CoV-2 convalescent individuals. Trial participants were randomized into five groups of five, in which low-dose or high-dose Ad26.COV2.S was given once or twice, or placebo was given on both occasions. Blinding of investigators to trial group allocation was maintained during experiments and outcome assessment.

Germline trimming: 6 bases from V, 2 bases from J; junction bases outside gene matches: 8. The CDR3, from cysteine to phenylalanine, totals 15 residues. Only the CDR3 portion is preserved as DNA: 45 bases, with reading frame beginning at the first base. The CDR1 and CDR2 encoded by the germline V gene are MNHEY and SVGAGI. The meaning of the sample's treatment or condition label: roughly 18 received Ad26.COV2.S at low or high dose, single or two shots; several received placebo; per-sample allocation not given. For vaccine and placebo recipients, the sequenced repertoires came from samples collected on day 63 after the first injection. Between 29 July and 7 August 2020, Cohort 1b enrolled about two dozen adults aged 18-55 years at one site in Boston, USA. As a vaccine, Ad26.COV2.S was a replication-incompetent adenovirus type 26 vector that expressed a prefusion-stabilized SARS-CoV-2 spike protein derived from the original Wuhan strain.

Study-level results and caveats: Higher spike-specific TCR breadth was observed in Ad26.COV2.S recipients than in placebo recipients (P = 0.0014). After vaccination, spike-specific CD8+ and CD4+ T cell responses were reported to show substantial breadth. Vaccine and placebo recipients had similar non-spike TCR breadth, a finding consistent with the vaccine containing only spike. It was noted by the authors that total T cell responses may have been underestimated by the TCR breadth and depth analyses. The study was not powered for comparison of responses between vaccine doses or regimens.

The chain is assembled from TRBV6-5 and TRBJ2-3, and 7 junction bases match TRBD2. The sample was peripheral blood, taken in a trial of Ad26.COV2.S vaccine versus placebo. This clonotype originated in a person aged 18 to 65 who received the Ad26.COV2.S COVID-19 vaccine or a placebo. The DNA is as follows: TGTGCCAGCAGATTGGAGCGGGGTAACACAGATACGCAGTATTTT. Protein translation: CASRLERGNTDTQYF.